This T cell receptor beta chain came from a study of blood T cell repertoires in COVID-19. About the study: The United States, Italy and Spain provided the acute and convalescent COVID-19 samples. In each case, the material was cDNA or gDNA derived from T cells, B-cell-depleted T cells, or PBMCs.

Germline loops: CDR1 MNHEY, CDR2 SMNVEV (reference sequence). V was pared by 8 bases and J by 2 bases, with 9 bases of the junction left unmatched. CDR3 length: 15 amino acids. Original methodology: From reference gene primer amplification, estimates of nucleated cell counts were derived. Clones were read by immunoSEQ multiplex PCR, and TCRdb kept only the in-frame ones, dropping some. V, J and clone size reflect that table, while D and trimming were determined from the DNA. This table holds 94,000 or so clones, around 89% found once. The receptor comes from a woman older than 75 with active COVID-19. The chain uses TRBV27 and TRBJ2-1; TRBD1 matches at 7 bases. The specimen sequenced was peripheral blood. The CDR3 is CASAEGGDPYNEQFF. CDR3 bases: TGTGCCAGCGCAGAAGGGGGCGACCCCTACAATGAGCAGTTCTTC.